Listed below are T cell receptor beta chains from one sample, sequenced in a study of blood T cell repertoires in COVID-19. Libraries were prepared by immunoSEQ multiplex PCR; TCRdb keeps only in-frame clonotypes and omits some of them. The sample lists about 86,000 clones; approximately 87% were seen once. Sequencing used peripheral blood. Source of these receptors: a human donor in a cohort sampled during active COVID-19. CDR3s include the opening cysteine and the closing phenylalanine or tryptophan. D genes are given only for firm matches. Clone size is given for some rows only: seen once, a few or many times, or a class if the clone is expanded.

DNA: TGTGCCAGCAGCCCCCGGGAGGGGACTGCCGCCGGGCGTGGCTACACCTTC; CDR3: CASSPREGTAAGRGYTF; V: TRBV13; D: NA; J: TRBJ1-2; size: NA
DNA: TGTGCCAGCAGTCCAGGCCAGGGGGCGAGGGAGACCCAGTACTTC; CDR3: CASSPGQGARETQYF; V: TRBV27; D: TRBD1; J: TRBJ2-5; size: NA
DNA: TGTGCCAGCAGCCAGGGGACAGGGGGCTACACTGAAGCTTTCTTT; CDR3: CASSQGTGGYTEAFF; V: TRBV4-2; D: TRBD1; J: TRBJ1-1; size: NA
DNA: TGTGCCACCAGCCTGGGGTCGCCAGGGGACTATAATTCACCCCTCCACTTT; CDR3: CATSLGSPGDYNSPLHF; V: TRBV15; D: NA; J: TRBJ1-6; size: NA
DNA: TGCAGCGCCAAACCGGGACAAATGTACACTGAAGCTTTCTTT; CDR3: CSAKPGQMYTEAFF; V: TRBV29-1; D: NA; J: TRBJ1-1; size: NA
DNA: TGTGCCAGCAGTTTTTGGGGACAGGGGGTATCGGGGGCCAACGTCCTGACTTTC; CDR3: CASSFWGQGVSGANVLTF; V: TRBV28; D: TRBD1; J: TRBJ2-6; size: once
DNA: TGTGCCAGCAGTTTTGGTAGGGGGCGCCACGGGGAGCTGTTTTTT; CDR3: CASSFGRGRHGELFF; V: TRBV28; D: TRBD1; J: TRBJ2-2; size: NA
DNA: TGTGCCAGCAGTCCGGGGGACGGCGCCGGGGAGCTGTTTTTT; CDR3: CASSPGDGAGELFF; V: TRBV27; D: NA; J: TRBJ2-2; size: NA
DNA: TGTGCCAGCAGTCCGGGAGGGGGGGGGACAGATACGCAGTATTTT; CDR3: CASSPGGGGTDTQYF; V: TRBV6-5; D: TRBD2; J: TRBJ2-3; size: NA
DNA: TGCGCCAGCAGCTTGGTTGGGTTGGGTAGCGGGCGTGACACAGATACGCAGTATTTT; CDR3: CASSLVGLGSGRDTDTQYF; V: TRBV5-1; D: TRBD2; J: TRBJ2-3; size: once
DNA: TGTGCCAGCTCACACGTACGACTAGCGGGGCACACAGATACGCAGTATTTT; CDR3: CASSHVRLAGHTDTQYF; V: TRBV18; D: TRBD2; J: TRBJ2-3; size: NA
DNA: TGCGCCAGCAGCTTGGGCAGGGCGGCCACTGAAGCTTTCTTT; CDR3: CASSLGRAATEAFF; V: TRBV5-1; D: NA; J: TRBJ1-1; size: NA
DNA: TGCGCCAGCAGCCGACCTAGCGGCAACTCCTACGAGCAGTACTTC; CDR3: CASSRPSGNSYEQYF; V: TRBV4-1; D: TRBD2; J: TRBJ2-7; size: NA
DNA: TGTGCCAGCAGCGTGGAGGGGTGGGCATACAATGAGCAGTTCTTC; CDR3: CASSVEGWAYNEQFF; V: TRBV9; D: NA; J: TRBJ2-1; size: NA
DNA: TGTGCCAGCAGCGTACTAGCGGGGGGGGAGACCCAGTACTTC; CDR3: CASSVLAGGETQYF; V: TRBV9; D: TRBD2; J: TRBJ2-5; size: NA
DNA: TGTGCCAGCAGTTACTCTACTAGCGGGAGTCCCCAGGACACCGGGGAGCTGTTTTTT; CDR3: CASSYSTSGSPQDTGELFF; V: TRBV6-2/TRBV6-3; D: TRBD2; J: TRBJ2-2; size: NA
DNA: TGTGCCAGCAGCCGCGGACAGCTTGCCTCTGGAAACACCATATATTTT; CDR3: CASSRGQLASGNTIYF; V: TRBV11-2; D: NA; J: TRBJ1-3; size: NA
DNA: TGCGCCAGCAGCGGCGGGCCTTCCTACAATGAGCAGTTCTTC; CDR3: CASSGGPSYNEQFF; V: TRBV5-1; D: NA; J: TRBJ2-1; size: NA
DNA: TGTGCCAGCAGCGGACAGGGGAGGGGCTGGGGCTACACCTTC; CDR3: CASSGQGRGWGYTF; V: TRBV27; D: TRBD1; J: TRBJ1-2; size: NA
DNA: TGTGCCAGCAGGAGACAGGATGATGGCTACACCTTC; CDR3: CASRRQDDGYTF; V: TRBV28; D: NA; J: TRBJ1-2; size: NA
DNA: TGTGCCAGCAGTCAGGGACTAGCGGGCGTCGGGGTCGGAGAGACCCAGTACTTC; CDR3: CASSQGLAGVGVGETQYF; V: TRBV6-6; D: TRBD2; J: TRBJ2-5; size: few
DNA: TGTGCCAGCAGGTGGGGGACTAGCGCCTACGAGCAGTACTTC; CDR3: CASRWGTSAYEQYF; V: TRBV2; D: TRBD2; J: TRBJ2-7; size: NA
DNA: TGTGCCACCAGTGAGACCCAGGGGCGGGAGGAGCAGTTCTTC; CDR3: CATSETQGREEQFF; V: TRBV24-1; D: NA; J: TRBJ2-1; size: NA
DNA: TGTGCCTGGACCGCCGTCGGGGGGCCTGGCTACGAGCAGTACTTC; CDR3: CAWTAVGGPGYEQYF; V: TRBV30; D: NA; J: TRBJ2-7; size: NA
DNA: TGTGCCACCAGTGATCACCGGTCCTGGGCCACCGGGGAGCTGTTTTTT; CDR3: CATSDHRSWATGELFF; V: TRBV24-1; D: NA; J: TRBJ2-2; size: once
DNA: TGTGCCAGCAGCGTAGCGGGGATAGCGGGAACCTACGAGCAGTACTTC; CDR3: CASSVAGIAGTYEQYF; V: TRBV9; D: TRBD2; J: TRBJ2-7; size: NA
DNA: TGTGCCAGCAGTTACTCGTCTAGGGGACTCACAGATACGCAGTATTTT; CDR3: CASSYSSRGLTDTQYF; V: TRBV6-6; D: NA; J: TRBJ2-3; size: NA
DNA: TGTGCCACGAGGAGTTACACAGATACGCAGTATTTT; CDR3: CATRSYTDTQYF; V: TRBV2; D: NA; J: TRBJ2-3; size: few